The 14 T cell receptor beta chains below come from one sample, sequenced in a study of cytomegalovirus exposure and HLA in healthy donors. Assay used: immunoSEQ multiplex PCR; TCRdb lists only in-frame clones, some missing. The table includes about 120,000 clones, 89% detected once. The sequenced sample consisted of PBMCs. The source of these receptors is a woman between 18 and 29 years old in good health and CMV-seronegative.

The J gene is TRBJ2-3, the V gene TRBV29-1, with 7 bases aligning to TRBD1. V lost 2 bases and J lost 1; bases outside the gene matches: 6. There are 15 residues in the CDR3. Germline V lookup: CDR1 SQVTM, CDR2 ANQGSEA. The CDR3 coding sequence is TGCAGCGTTGAAAAGTCAGGGGGAGGCACAGATACGCAGTATTTT. Amino acid sequence: CSVEKSGGGTDTQYF.

This rearrangement joins TRBV7-2 to TRBJ2-6; 10 bases agree with TRBD1. V shed 0 bases, J shed 3 bases, and the junction held 5 bases outside the gene matches. This CDR3 has 18 residues. Germline V gene data show CDR1 as SGHTA and CDR2 as FQGNSA. DNA of the CDR3: TGTGCCAGCAGCTTAGCGACGACAGGGGGCGGTGGGGCCAACGTCCTGACTTTC. This codes for CASSLATTGGGGANVLTF.

The V call is TRBV30, the J call TRBJ1-2; 9 bases fit TRBD1. Trimming removed 0 bases from V and 6 bases from J; junction bases left unmatched: 5. This CDR3 is built from 14 residues. The germline V gene encodes CDR1 GTSNPN and CDR2 SVGIG (reference sequence). The CDR3 nucleotides are TGTGCCTGGAGTGTACAGGGACAGGGCGATGGCTACACCTTC. It specifies CAWSVQGQGDGYTF. The full variable domain, in which reference TRBV30 and TRBJ1-2 provide the parts outside the CDR3, is SQTIHQWPATLVQPVGSPLSLECTVEGTSNPNLYWYRQAAGRGLQLLFYSVGIGQISSEVPQNLSASRPQDRQFILSSKKLLLSDSGFYLCAWSVQGQGDGYTFGSGTRLTVV.

CDR3 sequence reads: CASSRRGDDEQFF. The CDR3 region has the DNA TGTGCCAGCAGTAGGCGGGGGGACGATGAGCAGTTCTTC. The genes are TRBV27 and TRBJ2-1; 8 bases map to TRBD2. V gave up 5 bases and J gave up 8 bases; unmatched junction bases: 5. CDR1 and CDR2 (germline): MNHEY, SMNVEV (reference sequence). This CDR3 contains 13 residues.

The rearrangement links TRBV2 to TRBJ1-2, with D uncertain. The ends were cut back, 7 bases at V and 7 bases at J, with 13 bases in the middle. Germline V gives CDR1 SNHLY, CDR2 FYNNEI. The CDR3 has 12 amino acids. The CDR3 is CASIGGIGGYTF. For the CDR3, the DNA is TGTGCCAGCATAGGAGGGATTGGTGGCTACACCTTC.

This rearrangement joins TRBV7-9 to TRBJ2-1; 7 bases fit TRBD1. The CDR3 covers 11 residues. CDR1 and CDR2 (germline): SEHNR, FQNEAQ (reference sequence). V lost 7 bases to trimming and J lost 10 bases; unmatched junction nucleotides: 4. CDR3 loop: CASTRGQEQFF. CDR3 DNA: TGTGCCAGCACCAGGGGACAGGAGCAGTTCTTC.

The rearrangement links TRBV29-1 to TRBJ1-1; D might be TRBD1 (6 bases). The CDR3 sequence is 13 residues long. Germline-derived CDR1 and CDR2 are SQVTM and ANQGSEA. Trimming stripped 8 bases from V and 3 bases from J, with 16 bases between. The CDR3 sequence: CSTTGTSDTEAFF. CDR3 nucleotides: TGCAGCACTACCGGGACATCTGACACTGAAGCTTTCTTT.

This clone appeared once. The chain combines TRBV7-9 with TRBJ2-1; no reliable D call. The V end was cut by 7 bases, the J end by 2 bases, with 9 bases between. CDR3 length: 13 residues. Looked up from germline, CDR1 is SEHNR and CDR2 is FQNEAQ (reference sequence). The CDR3 sequence is CASIREPYNEQFF. The CDR3 bases are TGTGCCAGCATCCGAGAGCCCTACAATGAGCAGTTCTTC.

The count of this clone is one. This sequence joins TRBV29-1 and TRBJ1-1; possibly TRBD1 for D (5 bases). Germline V lookup: CDR1 SQVTM, CDR2 ANQGSEA. The germline V and J ends were trimmed by 1 base and 2 bases, with 11 bases remaining between them. The CDR3 loop spans 14 amino acids. The CDR3 loop is CSVEVGGQNTEAFF. The CDR3 DNA is TGCAGCGTTGAAGTGGGCGGACAAAACACTGAAGCTTTCTTT. Complete variable domain (other parts from reference TRBV29-1 and TRBJ1-1): SAVISQKPSRDICQRGTSLTIQCQVDSQVTMMFWYRQQPGQSLTLIATANQGSEATYESGFVIDKFPISRPNLTFSTLTVSNMSPEDSSIYLCSVEVGGQNTEAFFGQGTRLTVV.

The chain has TRBV29-1 and TRBJ1-1; 7 bases agree with TRBD1. The CDR3 spans 17 residues. The V gene's germline CDR1 is SQVTM and CDR2 ANQGSEA. V gave up 7 bases and J gave up 4 bases; unmatched junction bases: 21. The CDR3 loop is CSATPETGFEWATEAFF. The DNA for the CDR3 is TGCAGCGCAACCCCGGAGACAGGGTTTGAGTGGGCCACTGAAGCTTTCTTT.

This sequence joins TRBV11-2 and TRBJ2-7; 9 bases are shared with TRBD2. From germline, CDR1 is SGHAT and CDR2 FQNNGV. CDR3 length equals 15 residues. V dropped 1 base and J dropped 2; count of bases not matched to a gene: 3. The CDR3 nucleotides read TGTGCCAGCAGCTTAGTTAGCGGGAGTACCTACGAGCAGTACTTC. This translates into CASSLVSGSTYEQYF.

This chain links TRBV5-1 with TRBJ2-1; 11 bases line up with TRBD2. Germline assignment: CDR1 SGHRS and CDR2 YFSETQ. Germline trimming cut 5 bases from V and 4 bases from J; bases unmatched to any gene: 8. This CDR3 spans 16 amino acids. CDR3 amino acids: CASSTTVAGGYNEQFF. The CDR3 coding sequence is TGCGCCAGCAGTACTACTGTAGCGGGAGGGTACAATGAGCAGTTCTTC.

The chain uses TRBV28 and TRBJ2-7, with a tentative D call TRBD2 (6 bases). V was pared by 2 bases and J by 0 bases, with 14 bases between. Germline values: CDR1 MDHEN, CDR2 SYDVKM. This CDR3 is built from 16 residues. Written as DNA, the CDR3 is TGTGCCAGCAGTTTAGGGGGGTGGGGCCCCTCCTACGAGCAGTACGTC. This codes for CASSLGGWGPSYEQYV.

The chain couples TRBV6-6 to TRBJ1-1; possibly TRBD1 for D (5 bases). This CDR3 has 13 amino acids. Germline V gene sequence: CDR1 MNHNY, CDR2 SVGAGI (reference sequence). V shed 6 bases and J shed 2 bases, with 10 bases lying between them. The DNA of the CDR3 is TGTGCCAGCAGCCGGGGGTCAAACACTGAAGCTTTCTTT. Encoded protein: CASSRGSNTEAFF.